This TCR beta chain was captured in a study of shared clonotypes between healthy human individuals. It was into CD45RA+ naive and CD45RA-negative memory subsets that the CD4+ cells were split. Profiling relied on immunoSEQ multiplex PCR, and the TCRdb table lists in-frame clones only, not all of them. The sample carries 730,000 or so clones, more than 70% recorded once. Germline lookup yields CDR1 GTSNPN and CDR2 SVGIG (reference sequence). The CDR3 spans 15 residues. Sequencing was done on a sample of memory CD4+ T cells sorted from blood. Subset defined: CD45RA-negative fraction. The receptor's source is a woman in her thirties in good health. The rearrangement uses TRBV30 and TRBJ2-5; TRBD2 matches at 8 bases. The tail of the sequence fits TRBJ2-7 better, so the J call may be wrong. CDR3: CAWSWSSGNSYEQYF. The CDR3 DNA sequence: TGTGCCTGGAGTTGGAGTAGCGGGAACTCCTACGAGCAGTACTTC.